This T cell receptor (beta chain) was sequenced during a study of OX40 agonist ivuxolimab in advanced cancers. Produced via immunoSEQ multiplex PCR; TCRdb's table is partial and in-frame only. The table includes about 33,000 clones, 84% detected once. The CDR3 extends over 14 amino acids. In germline, CDR1 is MDHEN, CDR2 SYDVKM. V was shortened by 3 bases and J by 7 bases, with 12 bases between the two germline ends. The material was CD4+ or CD8+ T cells sorted from blood, obtained in a trial of the OX40 agonist ivuxolimab. V gene TRBV28 combines with J gene TRBJ1-4; D is undetermined. The clonotype comes from an adult with an advanced solid tumor such as melanoma, head and neck, liver or kidney cancer. CDR3 residues: CASSFPSAAEKLFF. DNA of the CDR3: TGTGCCAGCAGTTTCCCCAGTGCGGCTGAAAAACTGTTTTTT.